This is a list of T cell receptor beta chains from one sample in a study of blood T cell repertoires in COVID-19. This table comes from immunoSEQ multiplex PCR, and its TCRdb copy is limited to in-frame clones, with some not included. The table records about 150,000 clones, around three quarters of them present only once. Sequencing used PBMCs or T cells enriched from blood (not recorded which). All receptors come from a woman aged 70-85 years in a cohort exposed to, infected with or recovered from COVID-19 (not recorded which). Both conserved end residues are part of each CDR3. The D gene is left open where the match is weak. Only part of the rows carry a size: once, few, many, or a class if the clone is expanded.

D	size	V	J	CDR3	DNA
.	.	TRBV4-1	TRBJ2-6	CASTHRASLQGATRGANVLTF	TGCGCCAGCACCCACCGGGCCTCCCTCCAAGGGGCAACGAGGGGGGCCAACGTCCTGACTTTC
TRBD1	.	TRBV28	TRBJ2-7	CASKRQGPYEQYF	TGTGCCAGCAAAAGACAGGGCCCCTACGAGCAGTACTTC
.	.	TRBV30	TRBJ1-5	CAWSVSGGGQPQHF	TGTGCCTGGAGTGTGTCAGGTGGAGGTCAGCCCCAGCATTTT
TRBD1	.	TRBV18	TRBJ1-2	CASSPITSGQGIYGYTF	TGTGCCAGCTCACCGATTACCTCGGGACAGGGGATCTATGGCTACACCTTC
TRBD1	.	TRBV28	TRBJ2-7	CASSHPWGTGDYEQYF	TGTGCCAGCAGCCACCCCTGGGGGACAGGGGACTACGAGCAGTACTTC
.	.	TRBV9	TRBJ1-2	CASSVTGTNYGYTF	TGTGCCAGCAGCGTTACAGGGACTAACTATGGCTACACCTTC
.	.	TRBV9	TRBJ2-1	CASSLRGDSYNEQFF	TGTGCCAGCAGCCTAAGGGGGGACAGTTACAATGAGCAGTTCTTC
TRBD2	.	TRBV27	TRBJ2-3	CASSVTAGLVSLQFPDTQYF	TGTGCCAGCAGTGTAACAGCGGGACTGGTGTCTCTTCAGTTCCCAGATACGCAGTATTTT
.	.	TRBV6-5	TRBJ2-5	CASRPSGETQYF	TGTGCCAGCAGACCCTCAGGGGAGACCCAGTACTTC
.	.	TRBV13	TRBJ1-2	CASSLTRTDYGYTF	TGTGCCAGCAGCCTAACCCGGACAGACTATGGCTACACCTTC
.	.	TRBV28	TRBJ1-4	CASSPPIGGGKLFF	TGTGCCAGCAGCCCTCCCATTGGCGGAGGAAAACTGTTTTTT
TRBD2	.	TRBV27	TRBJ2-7	CASSRGLAGVEQYF	TGTGCCAGCAGCCGGGGACTAGCGGGAGTCGAGCAGTACTTC
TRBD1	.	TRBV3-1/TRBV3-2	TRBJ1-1	CASRGQGKSEAFF	TGTGCCAGCAGGGGACAGGGGAAGTCTGAAGCTTTCTTT
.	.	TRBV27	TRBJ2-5	CASSLSGVGSQETQYF	TGTGCCAGCAGTTTATCCGGAGTAGGATCTCAAGAGACCCAGTACTTC
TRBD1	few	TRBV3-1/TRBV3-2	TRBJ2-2	CASSQAGQGVTGELFF	TGTGCCAGCAGCCAGGCGGGACAGGGCGTAACCGGGGAGCTGTTTTTT
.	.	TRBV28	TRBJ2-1	CASSFYYEQFF	TGTGCCAGCAGTTTTTATTATGAGCAGTTCTTC
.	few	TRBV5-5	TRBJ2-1	CASNLGVIGNEQFF	TGTGCCAGCAACCTCGGGGTTATAGGAAATGAGCAGTTCTTC